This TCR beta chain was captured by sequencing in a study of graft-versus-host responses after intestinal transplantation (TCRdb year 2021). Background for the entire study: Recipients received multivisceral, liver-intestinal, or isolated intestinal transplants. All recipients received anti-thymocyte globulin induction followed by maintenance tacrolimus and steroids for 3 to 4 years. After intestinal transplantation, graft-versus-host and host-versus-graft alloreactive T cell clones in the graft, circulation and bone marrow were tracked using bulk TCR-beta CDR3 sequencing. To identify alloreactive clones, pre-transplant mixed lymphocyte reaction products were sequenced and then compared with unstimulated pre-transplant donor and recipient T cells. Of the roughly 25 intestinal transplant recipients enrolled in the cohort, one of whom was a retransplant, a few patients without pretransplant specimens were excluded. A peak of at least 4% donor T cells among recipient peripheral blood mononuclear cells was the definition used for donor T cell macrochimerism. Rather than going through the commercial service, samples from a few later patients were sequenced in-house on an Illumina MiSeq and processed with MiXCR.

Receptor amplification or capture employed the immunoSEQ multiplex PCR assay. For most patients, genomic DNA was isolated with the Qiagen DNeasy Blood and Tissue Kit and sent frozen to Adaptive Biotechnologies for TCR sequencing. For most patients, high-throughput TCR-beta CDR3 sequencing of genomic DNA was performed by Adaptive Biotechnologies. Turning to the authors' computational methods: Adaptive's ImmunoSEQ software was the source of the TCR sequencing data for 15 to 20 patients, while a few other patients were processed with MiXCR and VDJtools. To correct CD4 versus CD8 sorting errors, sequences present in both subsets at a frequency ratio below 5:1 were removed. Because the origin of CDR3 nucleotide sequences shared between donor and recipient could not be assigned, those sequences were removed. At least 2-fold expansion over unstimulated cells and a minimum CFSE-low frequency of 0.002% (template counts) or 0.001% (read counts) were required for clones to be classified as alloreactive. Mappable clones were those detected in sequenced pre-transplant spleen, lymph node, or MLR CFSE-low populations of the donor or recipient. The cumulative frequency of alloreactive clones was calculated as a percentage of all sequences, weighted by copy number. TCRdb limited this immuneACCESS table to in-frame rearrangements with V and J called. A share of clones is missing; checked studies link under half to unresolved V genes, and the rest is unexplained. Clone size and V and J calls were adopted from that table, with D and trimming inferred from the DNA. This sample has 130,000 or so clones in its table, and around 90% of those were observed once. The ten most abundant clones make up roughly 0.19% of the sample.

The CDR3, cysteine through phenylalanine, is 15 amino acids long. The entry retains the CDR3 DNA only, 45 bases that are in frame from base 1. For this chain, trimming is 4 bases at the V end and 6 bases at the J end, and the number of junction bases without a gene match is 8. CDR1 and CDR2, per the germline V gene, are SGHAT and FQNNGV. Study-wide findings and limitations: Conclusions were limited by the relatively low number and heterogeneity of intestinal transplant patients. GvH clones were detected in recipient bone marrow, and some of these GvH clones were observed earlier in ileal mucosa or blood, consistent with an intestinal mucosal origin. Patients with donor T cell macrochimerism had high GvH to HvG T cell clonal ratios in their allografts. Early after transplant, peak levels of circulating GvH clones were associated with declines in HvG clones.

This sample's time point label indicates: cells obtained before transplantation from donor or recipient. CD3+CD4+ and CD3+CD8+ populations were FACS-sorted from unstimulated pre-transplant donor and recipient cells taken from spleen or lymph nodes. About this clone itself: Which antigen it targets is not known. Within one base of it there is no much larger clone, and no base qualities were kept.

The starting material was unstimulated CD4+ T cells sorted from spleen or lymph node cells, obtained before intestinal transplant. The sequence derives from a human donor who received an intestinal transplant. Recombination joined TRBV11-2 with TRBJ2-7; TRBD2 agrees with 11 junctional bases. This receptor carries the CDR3 CASSSLAGGPGEQYF. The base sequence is TGTGCCAGCAGCTCCTTAGCGGGAGGGCCGGGCGAGCAGTACTTC.